The 9 T cell receptor beta chains below all came from one sample that was sequenced in a study of CD8 T cells in Susac syndrome. An amount of RNA that ranged from about 0.45 to 1 ug was reverse transcribed with random hexamers. TCRdb itself ran the immunoSEQ multiplex PCR reads through MiXCR, one entry per CDR3 protein. The data hold approximately 220,000 distinct CDR3 sequences, with roughly 90% observed a single time. Sequencing was carried out using CD8+ T cells from PBMCs. These receptors were taken from a human donor with multiple sclerosis.

The gene calls are TRBV7-9 and TRBJ1-1, with D hard to call. The germline V gene has CDR1 SEHNR and CDR2 FQNEAQ (reference sequence). With 5 bases removed from V and 0 bases from J, the gap between germline ends came to 10 bases. CDR3 size: 14 residues. The CDR3 here is CASSVDGMNTEAFF. CDR3 nucleotides: TGTGCCAGCAGCGTGGACGGGATGAACACTGAAGCTTTCTTT.

The V gene is TRBV5-1, the J gene TRBJ2-7, with 9 bases aligning to TRBD2. V lost 0 bases to trimming and J lost 5 bases; unmatched junction nucleotides: 9. The CDR3 runs to 16 residues. The germline V gene encodes CDR1 SGHRS and CDR2 YFSETQ. The CDR3 loop is CASSLEVSGGFNEQYF. The CDR3 DNA is TGCGCCAGCAGCTTGGAGGTTAGCGGGGGTTTCAACGAGCAGTACTTC.

The V call is TRBV29-1, the J call TRBJ2-1, with 7 bases fitting TRBD2. Germline CDR1 SQVTM, CDR2 ANQGSEA. The CDR3 is 14 amino acids. The ends lost 6 bases at V and 0 bases at J; junction bases unmatched: 5. The CDR3 bases are TGCAGCGTGCTTAGCGGGCCCTCCTACAATGAGCAGTTCTTC. Translating it yields CSVLSGPSYNEQFF.

V usage is TRBV6-6 and J usage is TRBJ1-5; no firm D call. Trimming stripped 4 bases from V and 6 bases from J, with 7 bases between. The CDR3 has 12 amino acids. In germline, CDR1 is MNHNY, CDR2 SVGAGI (reference sequence). The DNA of the CDR3 is TGTGCCAGCAGTTTAGTTGGTCAGCCCCAGCATTTT. This codes for CASSLVGQPQHF.

This clonotype was seen just once. This chain connects TRBV3-1 to TRBJ2-1; 12 bases are shared with TRBD2. The germline gives CDR1 LGHDT, CDR2 YNNKEL (reference sequence). V lost 7 bases to trimming and J lost 3 bases; unmatched junction nucleotides: 7. The CDR3 length is 16 residues. This CDR3 reads CASTALLAGGYNEQFF. CDR3 in DNA: TGTGCCAGCACGGCCTTACTAGCGGGGGGCTACAATGAGCAGTTCTTC.

The chain links TRBV30 to TRBJ2-7; D is possibly TRBD2 (5 bases). The CDR3 covers 12 residues. The V end lost 0 bases, the J end lost 6 bases, and 9 bases lay between the germline ends. Germline values: CDR1 GTSNPN, CDR2 SVGIG (reference sequence). The CDR3 is CAWSVAGSEQYF. The CDR3 DNA reads as TGTGCCTGGAGTGTTGCGGGCAGCGAGCAGTACTTC.

CDR3: CASSSLKTGTRPLNEKLFF. For the CDR3, the DNA is TGTGCCAGCAGTAGCCTTAAAACCGGGACGAGACCGCTTAATGAAAAACTGTTTTTT. This chain links TRBV27 with TRBJ1-4; TRBD1 is a possible D gene (5 bases). Germline V gene lookup returns CDR1 MNHEY and CDR2 SMNVEV (reference sequence). The V gene lost 5 bases and the J gene lost 4 bases, with 26 bases spanning the gap. The CDR3 is 19 amino acids.

This chain uses TRBV19 with TRBJ1-6; TRBD1 aligns across 9 bases. Looked up from germline, CDR1 is LNHDA and CDR2 is SQIVND (reference sequence). This CDR3 contains 15 residues. V trimming: 6 bases; J trimming: 8 bases; junction bases outside the gene matches: 8. For the CDR3, the DNA is TGTGCCAGTAGGGGGAGGGACAGGGCGGATTCACCCCTCCACTTT. Its protein is CASRGRDRADSPLHF.

The chain has TRBV5-6 and TRBJ1-1, with 11 bases lining up with TRBD1. The CDR3 covers 16 residues. Germline CDR1 SGHDT, CDR2 YYEEEE. V lost 0 bases to trimming and J lost 4 bases; unmatched junction nucleotides: 5. The CDR3 loop is CASSLGTGGSGTEAFF. The DNA for the CDR3 is TGTGCCAGCAGCTTGGGGACAGGGGGCAGTGGCACTGAAGCTTTCTTT. Complete variable domain (other parts from reference TRBV5-6 and TRBJ1-1): DAGVTQSPTHLIKTRGQQVTLRCSPKSGHDTVSWYQQALGQGPQFIFQYYEEEERQRGNFPDRFSGHQFPNYSSELNVNALLLGDSALYLCASSLGTGGSGTEAFFGQGTRLTVV.